This entry lists 27 T cell receptor beta chains sequenced from one sample in a study of beta chain features in type 1 diabetes. Every isolated RNA sample was fully reverse transcribed, so sequencing captured expressed TCRB transcripts. Assay used: immunoSEQ multiplex PCR; TCRdb lists only in-frame clones, some missing. The table lists approximately 120,000 clones, about 40% of them singletons. The sample was stem cell memory CD4+ T cells from blood. These receptors originate from a woman aged 18-35 years in good health.

This chain joins TRBV11-2 and TRBJ1-1, with TRBD1 matching 7 bases. The CDR3 covers 15 residues. Trimming removed 0 bases from V and 4 bases from J; junction bases left unmatched: 5. Germline V gene data show CDR1 as SGHAT and CDR2 as FQNNGV. This CDR3 is CASSLEEGAVTEAFF. The DNA of the CDR3 is TGTGCCAGCAGCTTAGAGGAGGGGGCGGTCACTGAAGCTTTCTTT.

This clone was observed a few times. The rearrangement joins TRBV2 to TRBJ1-1, with TRBD1 matching 8 bases. CDR3 size: 14 residues. Germline lookup yields CDR1 SNHLY and CDR2 FYNNEI. V shed 6 bases, J shed 0 bases, and the junction held 3 bases outside the gene matches. Here the CDR3 DNA reads TGTGCCAGCAGCCGGACAGGGCTGAACACTGAAGCTTTCTTT. Translated, it gives CASSRTGLNTEAFF.

The CDR3, as DNA: TGTGCCAGCTCACCACCTCGGGCCAGGGGACCCTACGAGCAGTACTTC. Translating gives CASSPPRARGPYEQYF. The chain has TRBV18 and TRBJ2-7; the D gene is possibly TRBD1 (6 bases). Germline V gene data show CDR1 as KGHSH and CDR2 as LQKENI. The V end lost 0 bases, the J end lost 2 bases, and 14 bases lay between the germline ends. CDR3 length: 16 amino acids. Full variable domain (outside the CDR3, taken from reference TRBV18 and TRBJ2-7): NAGVMQNPRHLVRRRGQEARLRCSPMKGHSHVYWYRQLPEEGLKFMVYLQKENIIDESGMPKERFSAEFPKEGPSILRIQQVVRGDSAAYFCASSPPRARGPYEQYFGPGTRLTVT.

The chain uses TRBV30 and TRBJ1-1, with D unresolved. The CDR3 is 12 residues long. CDR1 and CDR2 (germline): GTSNPN, SVGIG (reference sequence). V lost 4 bases and J 4 bases, leaving 10 bases between the germline ends. In DNA form, the CDR3 reads TGTGCCTGGAACCGGGAGGTCACTGAAGCTTTCTTT. The encoded protein is CAWNREVTEAFF.

There are a few counts of this clone. The chain combines TRBV7-9 with TRBJ2-1; D unresolved. Germline V gene lookup returns CDR1 SEHNR and CDR2 FQNEAQ (reference sequence). The length of the CDR3 is 14 residues. V lost 3 bases and J lost 1, with 7 bases in between. Written as DNA, the CDR3 is TGTGCCAGCAGCTTCGCGCGTTCCTACAATGAGCAGTTCTTC. Its translation is CASSFARSYNEQFF. Drawing the rest from reference TRBV7-9 and TRBJ2-1, the complete variable domain is DTGVSQNPRHKITKRGQNVTFRCDPISEHNRLYWYRQTLGQGPEFLTYFQNEAQLEKSRLLSDRFSAERPKGSFSTLEIQRTEQGDSAMYLCASSFARSYNEQFFGPGTRLTVL.

This chain links TRBV25-1 with TRBJ1-4; possible D gene TRBD1, 6 bases. The CDR3 is made up of 14 amino acids. Germline assignment: CDR1 MGHDK and CDR2 SYGVNS. Trimming removed 5 bases at V and 6 bases at J, with 13 bases between. The DNA for the CDR3 is TGTGCCAGCAGTACAGGGTCGGGTTATGAAAAACTGTTTTTT. It translates to CASSTGSGYEKLFF.

The chain's CDR3 is CAWRVMSSGNTIYF. The CDR3 coding sequence is TGTGCCTGGAGGGTCATGAGCTCTGGAAACACCATATATTTT. The chain uses TRBV30 and TRBJ1-3, with D unresolved. The CDR3 contains 14 residues. V was shortened by 3 bases and J by 0 bases, with 9 bases between the two germline ends. The germline gives CDR1 GTSNPN, CDR2 SVGIG (reference sequence).

The genes are TRBV6-5 and TRBJ2-7, with a possible D match to TRBD1 (5 bases). In germline, CDR1 is MNHEY, CDR2 SVGAGI. Trimming pared 0 bases from V and 3 bases from J, leaving 12 bases between. The CDR3 consists of 15 residues. The CDR3 here is CASSYSRTRNYEQYF. The CDR3 nucleotides read TGTGCCAGCAGTTACTCCAGGACAAGAAACTACGAGCAGTACTTC.

This clone has more than one count but fewer than ten. The chain has TRBV2 and TRBJ2-7, with D perhaps matching TRBD1 (5 bases). Germline V gene lookup returns CDR1 SNHLY and CDR2 FYNNEI. V was cut by 10 bases and J by 3 bases, with 10 bases left in between. CDR3 length: 11 residues. The DNA of the CDR3 is TGTGCCACCCGACAGCTCTACGAGCAGTACTTC. Translated, it gives CATRQLYEQYF.

The chain uses TRBV5-1 and TRBJ2-5, with 7 bases fitting TRBD1. Germline lookup yields CDR1 SGHRS and CDR2 YFSETQ. With V trimmed by 5 bases and J by 2 bases, 12 bases remained unmatched. The CDR3 totals 16 residues. CDR3 protein: CASRLSGTEVQETQYF. DNA for the CDR3: TGCGCCAGCAGACTATCCGGGACAGAAGTTCAAGAGACCCAGTACTTC. Based on the CDR3 plus reference TRBV5-1 and TRBJ2-5, the full variable domain is KAGVTQTPRYLIKTRGQQVTLSCSPISGHRSVSWYQQTPGQGLQFLFEYFSETQRNKGNFPGRFSGRQFSNSRSEMNVSTLELGDSALYLCASRLSGTEVQETQYFGPGTRLLVL.

This clone has only a few counts. This sequence joins TRBV28 and TRBJ2-3; 10 positions match TRBD2. The CDR3 extends over 15 amino acids. V trimming: 2 bases; J trimming: 1 base; junction bases outside the gene matches: 0. In germline, CDR1 is MDHEN, CDR2 SYDVKM. CDR3 in DNA: TGTGCCAGCAGTTTAGGGACTAGCGGCACAGATACGCAGTATTTT. It translates to CASSLGTSGTDTQYF.

This clone has a handful of counts. V usage is TRBV29-1 and J usage is TRBJ1-1; unclear D gene. Trimming took off 4 bases at V and 4 bases at J, with 13 bases between the two ends. Looked up from germline, CDR1 is SQVTM and CDR2 is ANQGSEA. CDR3 length: 13 residues. CDR3 nucleotides: TGCAGCGTTGCTAACCCCGAGGGCACTGAAGCTTTCTTT. Translated, it gives CSVANPEGTEAFF.

The sample holds a few counts of this clone. This chain uses TRBV7-9 with TRBJ2-1, with 12 positions matching TRBD2. This CDR3 has 18 residues. CDR1 SEHNR and CDR2 FQNEAQ come from the germline V gene (reference sequence). J lost 4 bases, V lost 5 bases, and 12 bases had no gene match. CDR3 nucleotides: TGTGCCAGCAGCCGTTCCGCCCCCCTAGCGGGAGGGTACAATGAGCAGTTCTTC. Its translation is CASSRSAPLAGGYNEQFF.

The rearrangement uses TRBV6-5 and TRBJ2-2; 8 bases line up with TRBD2. CDR3 size: 15 residues. The germline V gene has CDR1 MNHEY and CDR2 SVGAGI. V lost 2 bases, J lost 6 bases, and 5 bases stayed unmatched. The CDR3 DNA follows: TGTGCCAGCAGTTACCCCAGCGGGAGCTCCGGGGAGCTGTTTTTT. It yields the protein CASSYPSGSSGELFF.

This clone was detected only once. The chain carries TRBV29-1 and TRBJ2-5; the D gene is possibly TRBD1 (5 bases). The J call may be incorrect, as the DNA end agrees better with TRBJ2-7. This CDR3 region has 13 residues. Germline CDR1 is SQVTM and CDR2 is ANQGSEA. The CDR3 reads CSVRTGASYEQYF. CDR3 nucleotides: TGCAGCGTTCGCACAGGCGCCTCCTACGAGCAGTACTTC.

The chain recombines TRBV5-4 with TRBJ2-5; D perhaps matches TRBD1 (6 bases). This CDR3 has 15 residues. Germline V lookup: CDR1 SGHNT, CDR2 YYREEE (reference sequence). With 4 bases removed from V and 5 bases from J, the gap between germline ends came to 18 bases. CDR3 loop: CASSERRGFWETQYF. The CDR3 DNA follows: TGTGCCAGCAGCGAAAGAAGGGGGTTTTGGGAGACCCAGTACTTC.

The chain uses TRBV7-8 and TRBJ1-1; 7 nucleotides agree with TRBD1. The germline CDR1 and CDR2 sequences are SGHVS and FQNEAQ. With V trimmed by 4 bases and J by 7 bases, 6 bases remained unmatched. The CDR3 extends over 13 amino acids. The DNA of the CDR3 is TGTGCCAGCAGCTGGAGTGACAGGGTTGAAGCTTTCTTT. It is translated as CASSWSDRVEAFF.

This chain connects TRBV6-1 to TRBJ1-1; D perhaps matches TRBD1 (5 bases). Germline V lookup: CDR1 MNHNS, CDR2 SASEGT. The CDR3 runs to 14 residues. Trimming cost V 7 bases and J 1 base, with 13 bases left between them. CDR3 sequence: CASTPMGGNTEAFF. The CDR3 nucleotides read TGTGCCAGCACCCCCATGGGGGGGAACACTGAAGCTTTCTTT.

There are many counts of this clone. The chain couples TRBV30 to TRBJ2-1; 7 bases agree with TRBD2. The CDR3 totals 16 residues. The V gene's germline CDR1 is GTSNPN and CDR2 SVGIG (reference sequence). V shed 0 bases and J 4 bases; nucleotides not matched to a gene: 9. The CDR3 is CAWSVEGLLFYNEQFF. For the CDR3, the DNA is TGTGCCTGGAGTGTAGAGGGACTACTCTTTTACAATGAGCAGTTCTTC.

This clone has only a few counts. This chain joins TRBV5-1 and TRBJ2-3; D is undetermined. The germline V gene has CDR1 SGHRS and CDR2 YFSETQ. The V gene lost 4 bases and the J gene lost 5 bases, with 5 bases spanning the gap. CDR3 length equals 11 residues. The CDR3 DNA follows: TGCGCCAGCAGCGTCAGAGATACGCAGTATTTT. It specifies CASSVRDTQYF.

The sample holds many counts of this clone. The chain uses TRBV7-9 and TRBJ1-2; possible D gene TRBD1, 6 bases. The germline V gene encodes CDR1 SEHNR and CDR2 FQNEAQ (reference sequence). V was cut by 5 bases and J by 2 bases, with 9 bases left in between. This CDR3 comprises 13 residues. The CDR3 reads CASSRGQNYGYTF. CDR3 sequence (DNA): TGTGCCAGCAGCCGCGGACAGAACTATGGCTACACCTTC. Using reference TRBV7-9 and TRBJ1-2 for the parts outside the CDR3, the full variable domain is DTGVSQNPRHKITKRGQNVTFRCDPISEHNRLYWYRQTLGQGPEFLTYFQNEAQLEKSRLLSDRFSAERPKGSFSTLEIQRTEQGDSAMYLCASSRGQNYGYTFGSGTRLTVV.

This clone was observed a few times. V usage is TRBV28 and J usage is TRBJ1-2; TRBD1 agrees at 11 bases. There are 17 residues in the CDR3. V trimming: 5 bases; J trimming: 4 bases; junction bases outside the gene matches: 12. Germline loops: CDR1 MDHEN, CDR2 SYDVKM. As DNA, the CDR3 is TGTGCCAGCAGTCAACGGACAGGGGGCATAAATAGCTATGGCTACACCTTC. Amino acids: CASSQRTGGINSYGYTF.

The chain is built from TRBV6-5 and TRBJ2-3; TRBD2 is a possible D gene (6 bases). Germline V gene lookup returns CDR1 MNHEY and CDR2 SVGAGI. The CDR3 spans 13 residues. Trimming shortened V by 2 bases and J by 7 bases, and 10 bases separated the two germline ends. The CDR3 loop is CASSYGGVNTQYF. The DNA for the CDR3 is TGTGCCAGCAGTTACGGAGGGGTAAATACGCAGTATTTT.

The chain links TRBV5-1 to TRBJ2-2; D not resolved. Trimming removed 1 base at V and 3 bases at J, with 10 bases between. This CDR3 comprises 15 residues. Germline CDR1 SGHRS, CDR2 YFSETQ. DNA for the CDR3: TGCGCCAGCAGCTTGACACGGAGATACACCGGGGAGCTGTTTTTT. Amino acids: CASSLTRRYTGELFF.

V is TRBV7-9 and J is TRBJ1-5; 8 bases match TRBD1. The CDR3 length is 16 residues. Looked up from germline, CDR1 is SEHNR and CDR2 is FQNEAQ (reference sequence). The J segment lost 2 bases and the V segment lost 1 base, leaving 4 bases of the junction unmatched. In DNA form, the CDR3 reads TGTGCCAGCAGCTTAGAGCCGGGACAGGGCAATCAGCCCCAGCATTTT. As protein: CASSLEPGQGNQPQHF.

The gene calls are TRBV18 and TRBJ2-1, with TRBD2 matching 13 bases. Trimming cost V 4 bases and J 9 bases; bases outside gene matches: 6. CDR3 length: 15 residues. The germline CDR1 and CDR2 sequences are KGHSH and LQKENI. The CDR3 sequence is CASSQGLAGVGEQFF. The CDR3 bases are TGTGCCAGCTCACAAGGACTAGCGGGAGTCGGTGAGCAGTTCTTC.

This clone was seen a few times. The CDR3 DNA sequence: TGTGCCAGCAGCGTAGTCGGCGGAGAGACCCAGTACTTC. Its translation: CASSVVGGETQYF. The V call is TRBV9, the J call TRBJ2-5; D not certain. The CDR3 runs 13 residues. The germline gives CDR1 SGDLS, CDR2 YYNGEE. V was cut by 0 bases and J by 4 bases, with 7 bases left in between.